The subject of this entry is one T cell receptor (beta chain). Its antigen is undetermined. This sample is drawn from a study of shared clonotypes between healthy human individuals. Healthy adults negative for HIV, lacking recent acute infections or vaccinations, served as donors. CD4+ cells yielded CD45RA+ naive and CD45RA-negative memory subsets. Data came from immunoSEQ multiplex PCR; TCRdb stores just in-frame clones and leaves some out. The sample shows 2 million to 3 million clones, under 95% of them seen only once. Trimming pared 3 bases from V and 5 bases from J, leaving 13 bases between. CDR1 and CDR2 (germline): SNHLY, FYNNEI. CDR3 length equals 14 residues. Findings and caveats of the study: Clonotypes not shared had lower generation probabilities than those common to all four donors. Owing to a small donor count, the genetic and exposure-history diversity represented was limited.

This chain uses TRBV2 with TRBJ2-5; no reliable D call. The receptor comes from a man aged 18-30 years in good health. Some clones in this sample may be carry-over from other donors' samples. Sample: naive CD4+ T cells from PBMCs. Subset given: CD45RA+ positively selected. CDR3 nucleotides: TGTGCCAGCAGTGATGTAGGTAGACGGGAGACCCAGTACTTC. It yields the protein CASSDVGRRETQYF.